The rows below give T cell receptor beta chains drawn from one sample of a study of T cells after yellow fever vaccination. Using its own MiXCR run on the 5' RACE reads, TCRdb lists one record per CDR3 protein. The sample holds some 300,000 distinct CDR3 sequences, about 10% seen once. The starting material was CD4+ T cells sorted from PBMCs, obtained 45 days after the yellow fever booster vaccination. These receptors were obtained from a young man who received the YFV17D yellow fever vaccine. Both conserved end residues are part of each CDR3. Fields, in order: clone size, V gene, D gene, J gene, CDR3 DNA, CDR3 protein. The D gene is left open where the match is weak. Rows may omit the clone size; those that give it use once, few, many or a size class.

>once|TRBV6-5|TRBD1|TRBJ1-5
TGTGCCAGCAGTTCCGACAGGGGTCGGCAGCCCCAGCATTTT
CASSSDRGRQPQHF
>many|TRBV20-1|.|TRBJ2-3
TGCAGTGCTAGGTGGCAATGGACCACGCCGGGAGATACGCAGTATTTT
CSARWQWTTPGDTQYF
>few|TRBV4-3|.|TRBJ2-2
TGCGCCAGTAGACGGGGGCCGAACACCGGGGAGCTGTTTTTT
CASRRGPNTGELFF
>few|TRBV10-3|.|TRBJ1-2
TGTGCCATCAGTACCATTGAGGGGTATGGCTACACCTTC
CAISTIEGYGYTF
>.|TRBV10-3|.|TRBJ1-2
TGTGCCATCAGTGAACCCCGGTTCCCCTACACCTTC
CAISEPRFPYTF
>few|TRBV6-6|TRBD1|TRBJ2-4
TGTGCCAGCAGTCCTCTAGGGACCGGGACAGGGGTTGACATTCAGTACTTC
CASSPLGTGTGVDIQYF
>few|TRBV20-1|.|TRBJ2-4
TGCAGTGCTAGATCGGATCCGCCAGGAATTCAGTACTTC
CSARSDPPGIQYF
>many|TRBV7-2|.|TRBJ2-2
TGTGCCAGCAGCCTACACGCCTTGGCGGCCCGGGAGCTGTTTTTT
CASSLHALAARELFF
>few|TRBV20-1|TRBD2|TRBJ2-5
TGCAGTGCTAGTTCCCTAGCGGGGGTTCAAGAGACCCAGTACTTC
CSASSLAGVQETQYF
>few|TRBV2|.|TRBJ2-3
TGTGCCAGCAGTACCCTGGTGGGGGGGCCAGATACGCAGTATTTT
CASSTLVGGPDTQYF
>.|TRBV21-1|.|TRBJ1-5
TGCGACGCAGGGTTGGGGAGCAATCAGCCCCAGCATTTT
CDAGLGSNQPQHF
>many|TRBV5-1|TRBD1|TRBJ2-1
TGCGCCAGCAGCTTAGCGGACAGGGGTGAGCAGTTCTTC
CASSLADRGEQFF
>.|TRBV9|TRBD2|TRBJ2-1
TGTGCCAGCAGCGTTAGTCTAGCGGGGATCCTCGAGCAGTTCTTC
CASSVSLAGILEQFF
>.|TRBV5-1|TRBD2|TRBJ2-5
TGCGCCAGCAGCCCGGCGGGAGACGGGACCCAGTACTTC
CASSPAGDGTQYF
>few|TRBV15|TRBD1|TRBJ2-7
TGTGCCACCAGCAGAGAACGTGACAGGGCCGAGCAGTACTTC
CATSRERDRAEQYF
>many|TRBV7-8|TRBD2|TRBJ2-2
TGTGCCAGCAGAGTAGCGGGGGGGAACACCGGGGAGCTGTTTTTT
CASRVAGGNTGELFF
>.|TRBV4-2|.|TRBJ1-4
TGTGCCAGCAGCTACCGGGTGGGGGGTAATGAAAAACTGTTTTTT
CASSYRVGGNEKLFF
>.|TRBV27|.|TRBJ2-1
TGTGCCAGCAGTAAGTACAATGAGCAGTTCTTC
CASSKYNEQFF
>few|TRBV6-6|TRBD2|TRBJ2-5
TGTGCCAGCAGTTACTCTGAAAGGACTAGCGGGGGGACCGGCCCAGAGACCCAGTACTTC
CASSYSERTSGGTGPETQYF
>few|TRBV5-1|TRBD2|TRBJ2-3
TGCGCCAGCGTACTAGCGGGGGTGCAGTATTTT
CASVLAGVQYF
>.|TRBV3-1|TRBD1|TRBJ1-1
TGTGCCAGCAGCCGCGACAGGGAGAACACTGAAGCTTTCTTT
CASSRDRENTEAFF
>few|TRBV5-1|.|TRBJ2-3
TGCGCCAGCAGCTTGGCAGGGGCGCAGTATTTT
CASSLAGAQYF
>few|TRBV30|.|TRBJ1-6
TGTGCCTCCAGGGGAGACGGGGATTCACCCCTCCACTTT
CASRGDGDSPLHF
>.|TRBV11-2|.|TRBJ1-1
TGTGCCAGCAGCACCCGGGATTGGAGCACTGAAGCTTTCTTT
CASSTRDWSTEAFF
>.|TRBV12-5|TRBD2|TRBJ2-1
TGTGCTAGTGGTTTGAGCCGGTTGCGGGGGACTACGTACTACAATGAGCAGTTCTTC
CASGLSRLRGTTYYNEQFF
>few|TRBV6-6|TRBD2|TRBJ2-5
TGTGCCAGCAGTTGGGAGCGGGGGGAGGAGACCCAGTACTTC
CASSWERGEETQYF
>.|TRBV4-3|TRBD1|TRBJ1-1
TGCGCCAGCAGCCAAGGACAGGGTTGGGCTTTCTTT
CASSQGQGWAFF
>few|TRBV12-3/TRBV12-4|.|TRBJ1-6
TGTGCCAGCAGTTTCTTGAGCTCCTATAATTCACCCCTCCACTTT
CASSFLSSYNSPLHF
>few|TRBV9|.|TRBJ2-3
TGTGCCAGCAGCGTAGGCGACAGCACAGATACGCAGTATTTT
CASSVGDSTDTQYF
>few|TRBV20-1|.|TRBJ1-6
TGCAGTGCTAGCCCAGCGGGGAATTCACCCCTCCACTTT
CSASPAGNSPLHF
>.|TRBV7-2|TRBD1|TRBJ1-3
TGTGCCAGCAGCTCCAGGACAGGCATAGACACCATATATTTT
CASSSRTGIDTIYF
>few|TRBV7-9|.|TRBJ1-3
TGTGCCAGCAGCTCCGGGACCCCCTCTGGAAACACCATATATTTT
CASSSGTPSGNTIYF
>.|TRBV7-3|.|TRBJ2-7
TGTGCCAGCAGCTTAAATGCGGGAAGGATCGGCGAGCAGTACTTC
CASSLNAGRIGEQYF
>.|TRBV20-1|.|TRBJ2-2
TGCAGTGCTAGACCGGCCACCGGGGAGCTGTTTTTT
CSARPATGELFF
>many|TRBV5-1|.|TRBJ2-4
TGCGCCAACCCGACGAAGCGAGACATTCAGTACTTC
CANPTKRDIQYF
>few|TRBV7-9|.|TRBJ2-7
TGTGCCAGCAAATCGAACACCCTAGGCCACGAGCAGTACTTC
CASKSNTLGHEQYF
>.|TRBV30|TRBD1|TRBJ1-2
TGTGCCTGGAGTGTACTGAAGGCAGGGGGAGGGTATGGCTACACCTTC
CAWSVLKAGGGYGYTF
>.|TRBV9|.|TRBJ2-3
TGTGCCAGCAGCGTAGGACGGGAAGAGTTCACAGATACGCAGTATTTT
CASSVGREEFTDTQYF
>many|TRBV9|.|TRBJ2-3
TGTGCCAGCAGCACGTCCCAGGGCACAGATACGCAGTATTTT
CASSTSQGTDTQYF
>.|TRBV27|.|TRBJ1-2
TGTGCCAGCAGAAGGAGAGACGAATGGCCTAACTATGGCTACACCTTC
CASRRRDEWPNYGYTF
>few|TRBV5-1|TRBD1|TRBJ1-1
TGCGCCAGCAGCCCACTCGGGACAGGGAATTTGAACACTGAAGCTTTCTTT
CASSPLGTGNLNTEAFF
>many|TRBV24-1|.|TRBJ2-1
TGTGCCACCAGTGATCGTGGATCAGCTAGGCAGTTCTTC
CATSDRGSARQFF
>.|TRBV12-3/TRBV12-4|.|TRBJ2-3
TGTGCCAACAGTTTTGAACAGGGGAGGCCAGATACGCAGTATTTT
CANSFEQGRPDTQYF
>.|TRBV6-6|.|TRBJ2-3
TGTGCCAGCAGTTACCACAACACAGATACGCAGTATTTT
CASSYHNTDTQYF
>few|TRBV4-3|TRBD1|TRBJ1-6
TGCGCCAGCAGCCAAGAAGGGACAGGGAACTCACCCCTCCACTTT
CASSQEGTGNSPLHF
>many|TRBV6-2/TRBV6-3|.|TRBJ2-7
TGTGCCAGCAGTGGGGTATCCTACGAGCAGTACTTC
CASSGVSYEQYF